Only a few counts were recorded for the clone carrying this T cell receptor (beta chain). What it binds is unknown. Sequencing was performed with immunoSEQ multiplex PCR; in TCRdb, only in-frame clones are kept and a portion is missing. The sample consists of more than 110,000 clones, about 83% of them appearing once. The sample belongs to a study of cytomegalovirus exposure and HLA in healthy donors. Study-level results: Most observed TCR sequences were rare, whereas some public TCRs were detected in many donors. Associated with cytomegalovirus, according to the listing, were 164 TCR beta chains. The classifier was said to identify cytomegalovirus status with high specificity and sensitivity.

The CDR3 has 16 amino acids. Germline V gene lookup returns CDR1 MNHEY and CDR2 SVGAGI. V shed 0 bases and J 3 bases; nucleotides not matched to a gene: 7. The sample comprised PBMCs. This clonotype was obtained from a woman aged 25 to 45 in good health and CMV-seronegative. The chain couples TRBV6-5 to TRBJ2-7, with 8 bases matching TRBD1. The chain's CDR3 is CASSYSGTGGNYEQYF. The CDR3 DNA is TGTGCCAGCAGTTACTCCGGAACAGGGGGGAACTACGAGCAGTACTTC.